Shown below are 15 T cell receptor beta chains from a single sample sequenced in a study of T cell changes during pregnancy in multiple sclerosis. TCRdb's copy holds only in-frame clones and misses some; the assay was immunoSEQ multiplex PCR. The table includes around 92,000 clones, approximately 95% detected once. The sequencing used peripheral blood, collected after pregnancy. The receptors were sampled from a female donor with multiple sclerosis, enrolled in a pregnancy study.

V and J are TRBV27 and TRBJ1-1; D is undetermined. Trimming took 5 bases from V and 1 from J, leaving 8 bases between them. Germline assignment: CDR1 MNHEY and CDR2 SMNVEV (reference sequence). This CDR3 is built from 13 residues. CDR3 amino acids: CASSAAGNTEAFF. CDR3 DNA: TGTGCCAGCAGTGCCGCAGGGAACACTGAAGCTTTCTTT.

CDR3 coding DNA: TGTGCCAGCTTCCCGGCGGCCTTTTTAGCTGGAGAAGATACGCAGTATTTT. Protein product: CASFPAAFLAGEDTQYF. The gene calls are TRBV7-9 and TRBJ2-3; D unresolved. V was pared by 8 bases and J by 5 bases, with 26 bases between. The CDR3 loop spans 17 amino acids. CDR1 is SEHNR and CDR2 is FQNEAQ in the germline V gene (reference sequence).

The CDR3 DNA reads TGTGCCAGCAGCACCTGGGACAGGGACACAGATACGCAGTATTTT. Translation: CASSTWDRDTDTQYF. The chain has TRBV11-2 and TRBJ2-3; 9 nucleotides match TRBD1. V dropped 5 bases and J dropped 2; count of bases not matched to a gene: 5. The germline V gene encodes CDR1 SGHAT and CDR2 FQNNGV. This CDR3 comprises 15 residues.

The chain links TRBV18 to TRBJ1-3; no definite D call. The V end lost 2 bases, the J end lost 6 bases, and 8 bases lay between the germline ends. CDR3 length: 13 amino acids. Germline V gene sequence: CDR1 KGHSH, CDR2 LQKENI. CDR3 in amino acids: CASSPNTKNTIYF. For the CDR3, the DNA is TGTGCCAGCTCACCAAACACCAAAAACACCATATATTTT.

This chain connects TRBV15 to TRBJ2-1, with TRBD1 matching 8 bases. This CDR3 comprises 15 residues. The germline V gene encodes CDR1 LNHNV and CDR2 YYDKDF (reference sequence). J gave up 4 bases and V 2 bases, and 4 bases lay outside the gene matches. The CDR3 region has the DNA TGTGCCACCAGCAGATCGGGACAGGATTACAATGAGCAGTTCTTC. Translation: CATSRSGQDYNEQFF.

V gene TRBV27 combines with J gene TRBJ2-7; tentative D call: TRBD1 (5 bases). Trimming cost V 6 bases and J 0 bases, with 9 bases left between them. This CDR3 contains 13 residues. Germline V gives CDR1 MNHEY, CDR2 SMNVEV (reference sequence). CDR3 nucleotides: TGTGCCAGCAGCCTTGGGGCCTCCTACGAGCAGTACTTC. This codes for CASSLGASYEQYF.

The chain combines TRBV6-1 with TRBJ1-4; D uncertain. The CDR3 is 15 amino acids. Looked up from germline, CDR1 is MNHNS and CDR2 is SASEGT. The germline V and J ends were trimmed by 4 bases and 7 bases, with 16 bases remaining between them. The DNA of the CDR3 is TGTGCCAGCAGTGCGAGGGATAGGGTTAGTGAAAAACTGTTTTTT. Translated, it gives CASSARDRVSEKLFF.

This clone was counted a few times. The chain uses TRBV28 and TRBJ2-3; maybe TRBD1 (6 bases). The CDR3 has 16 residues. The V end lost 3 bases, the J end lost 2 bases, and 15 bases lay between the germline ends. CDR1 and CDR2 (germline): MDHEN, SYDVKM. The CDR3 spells CASSFATGTYTDTQYF. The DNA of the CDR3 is TGTGCCAGCAGTTTCGCTACAGGGACGTACACAGATACGCAGTATTTT.

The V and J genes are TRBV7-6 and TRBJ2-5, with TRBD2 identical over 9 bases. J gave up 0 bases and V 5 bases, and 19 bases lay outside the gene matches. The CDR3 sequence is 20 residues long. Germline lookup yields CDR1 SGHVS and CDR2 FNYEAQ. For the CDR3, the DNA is TGTGCCAGCAGCCCCGGTTTAGATTTCAGGACTAGCGAGTACCAAGAGACCCAGTACTTC. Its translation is CASSPGLDFRTSEYQETQYF. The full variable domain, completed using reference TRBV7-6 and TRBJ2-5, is GAGVSQSPRYKVTKRGQDVALRCDPISGHVSLYWYRQALGQGPEFLTYFNYEAQQDKSGLPNDRFSAERPEGSISTLTIQRTEQRDSAMYRCASSPGLDFRTSEYQETQYFGPGTRLLVL.

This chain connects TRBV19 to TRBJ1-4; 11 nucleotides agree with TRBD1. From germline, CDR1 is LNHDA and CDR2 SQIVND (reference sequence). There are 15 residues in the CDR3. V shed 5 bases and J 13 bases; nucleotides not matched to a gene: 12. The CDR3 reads CASSSTDRGQRGLFF. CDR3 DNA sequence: TGTGCCAGTAGTTCCACGGACAGGGGGCAAAGAGGACTGTTTTTT.

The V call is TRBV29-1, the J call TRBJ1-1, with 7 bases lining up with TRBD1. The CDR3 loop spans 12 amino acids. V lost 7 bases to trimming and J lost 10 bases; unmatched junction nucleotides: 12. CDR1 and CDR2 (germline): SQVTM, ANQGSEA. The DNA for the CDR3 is TGCAGCGGGCGGACAGGAGGAGTTGGAGCTTTCTTT. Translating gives CSGRTGGVGAFF.

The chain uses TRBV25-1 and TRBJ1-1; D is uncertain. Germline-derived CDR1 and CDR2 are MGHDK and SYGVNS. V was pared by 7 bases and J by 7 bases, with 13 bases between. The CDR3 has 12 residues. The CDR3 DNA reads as TGTGCCAGCACCGCGGGCCTGGATGAAGCTTTCTTT. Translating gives CASTAGLDEAFF.

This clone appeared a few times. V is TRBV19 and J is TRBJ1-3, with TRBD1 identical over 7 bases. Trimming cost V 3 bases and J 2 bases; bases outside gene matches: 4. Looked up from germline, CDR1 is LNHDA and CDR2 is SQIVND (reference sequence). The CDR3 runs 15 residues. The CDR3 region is CASSIGTVPGNTIYF. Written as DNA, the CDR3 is TGTGCCAGTAGTATCGGGACAGTGCCTGGAAACACCATATATTTT.

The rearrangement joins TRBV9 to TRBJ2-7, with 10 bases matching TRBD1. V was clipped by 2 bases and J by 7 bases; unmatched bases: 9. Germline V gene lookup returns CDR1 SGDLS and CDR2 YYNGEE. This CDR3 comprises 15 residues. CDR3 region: CASSVKDRGTGEQYF. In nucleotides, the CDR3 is TGTGCCAGCAGCGTCAAGGACAGGGGGACGGGAGAGCAGTACTTC.

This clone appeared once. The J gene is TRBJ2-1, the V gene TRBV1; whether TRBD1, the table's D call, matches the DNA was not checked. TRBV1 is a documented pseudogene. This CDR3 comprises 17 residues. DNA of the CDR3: TGCACCAGCAGCCAAGGGACGCCGGGACAGAAGTGCAATGAGCAGTTCTTC. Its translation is CTSSQGTPGQKCNEQFF.